One TCR beta chain is described in this entry. No antigen is known for it. No quality values exist for individual bases; no much larger clone is one base distant. These data originate in a study of blood T cell repertoires in COVID-19 (dated by TCRdb to about 2020). About the investigation overall: Samples covering the acute and convalescent phases of COVID-19 were provided by collaborators in the United States, Italy and Spain. The material from the prospective study consisted of cDNA or gDNA derived from T cells, B-cell-depleted T cells, or PBMCs. Deeply sampled blood TCRbeta repertoires from subjects exposed to, actively infected with, or recovered from COVID-19 were included in the dataset. The repertoires were released in a freely available public database meant as a resource for research on the immune response to SARS-CoV-2. Samples came from the ongoing ImmuneRACE study (first 160 participants) plus 1,254 subjects from 6 global collaborators. A de-identified subject ID, COVID-19 status, age in years and sex were almost always included in the sample metadata. HLA class I and class II types, where available, came from metadata supplied by the sample provider rather than from assay-based typing.

The germline V gene encodes CDR1 MGHRA and CDR2 YSYEKL. Inclusive of the bounding cysteine and phenylalanine, the CDR3 is 16 residues long. Solely the CDR3 DNA is kept, with 48 bases framed from the first base. Trimming accounts for 4 bases at V and 7 bases at J, while the number of junction bases matched to no gene is 10. TCRbeta CDR3 regions were amplified from genomic DNA using the immunoSEQ Assay, a bias-controlled multiplex PCR. The paper's data handling went like this. Within the assay, amplification of reference gene primers was used to estimate how many nucleated cells each sample contained. To quantify the absolute abundance of each unique TCRbeta CDR3 rearrangement, sequence reads were collapsed and filtered. For each sample, productive Simpson clonality was calculated as the square root of Simpson's diversity index across productive rearrangements. The immuneACCESS repertoire file appears here via TCRdb, limited to in-frame rearrangements. These files lack a portion of the clones; in checked studies, under half of the deficit traces to unresolved V genes, and the cause of the others is not known. V, J and clone size are those of that table, while D and trimming were read from the DNA. The table for this sample lists over 65,000 clones; around four fifths of them were counted only once. Over 15% of the sample is in the top ten clones.

What the study reported, not specific to this receptor: The quantity of clinical and demographic metadata differed by source and by participant and was supplied without curation.

The collaborating institutions used their own protocols to collect whole blood in K2EDTA tubes. For TCRbeta analysis, collaborators shipped samples in one of three forms: frozen whole blood, isolated PBMCs, or DNA extracted from either of those sample types. The source material was peripheral blood. The TCR sequence derives from an elderly man with active or convalescent COVID-19. Here the chain combines TRBV4-1 and TRBJ1-4; 9 central bases correspond to TRBD1. The nucleotide sequence reads TGCGCCAGCAGCCCTAGGGACAGGGTGGAATTTGAAAAACTGTTTTTT. This codes for CASSPRDRVEFEKLFF.